This T cell receptor beta chain was profiled in a study of T cells after somatic rescue of genetic block. Germline CDR1 and CDR2: SQVTM and ANQGSEA. The CDR3 covers 11 residues. Trimming stripped 4 bases from V and 4 bases from J, with 5 bases between. The assay was immunoSEQ multiplex PCR, and TCRdb's table has in-frame clones only and misses some. The sample contains roughly 71,000 clones, approximately 91% of which appear only once. The chain joins TRBV29-1 to TRBJ1-3; D is uncertain. The sequenced material came from peripheral blood mononuclear cells (PBMCs). The clonotype comes from a man aged 30 to 45. The CDR3 nucleotides read TGCAGCGTTGGAGAAGGAAACACCATATATTTT. It codes for CSVGEGNTIYF.